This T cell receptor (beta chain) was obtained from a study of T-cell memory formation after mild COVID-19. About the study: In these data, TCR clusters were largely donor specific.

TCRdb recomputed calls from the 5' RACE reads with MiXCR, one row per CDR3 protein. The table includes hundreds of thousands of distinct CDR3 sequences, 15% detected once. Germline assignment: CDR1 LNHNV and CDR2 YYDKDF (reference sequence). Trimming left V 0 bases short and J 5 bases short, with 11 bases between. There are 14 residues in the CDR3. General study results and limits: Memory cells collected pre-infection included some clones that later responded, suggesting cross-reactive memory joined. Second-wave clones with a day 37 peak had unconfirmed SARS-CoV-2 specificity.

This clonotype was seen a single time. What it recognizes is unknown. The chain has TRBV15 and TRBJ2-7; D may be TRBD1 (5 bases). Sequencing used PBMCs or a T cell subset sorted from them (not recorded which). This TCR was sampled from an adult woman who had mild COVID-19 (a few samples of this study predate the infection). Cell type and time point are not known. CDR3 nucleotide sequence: TGTGCCACCAGCAGAGATTCCAGGGTGAACGAGCAGTACTTC. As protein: CATSRDSRVNEQYF.